A single sample is the source of the 15 T cell receptor beta chains below, sequenced in a study of shared clonotypes between healthy human individuals. Cells designated naive CD8 were CD45RO-negative and were positively selected for CCR7, with terminally differentiated effector memory CD45RA+ cells excluded. The repertoire was sequenced with immunoSEQ multiplex PCR; TCRdb's copy has only in-frame clones and lacks some. Of about 680,000 clones detected, 92% appear once; the ten largest clones hold roughly 22%. Sequencing was carried out using naive CD8+ T cells sorted from blood. The receptors come from a man between 25 and 39 years old in good health.

The rearrangement links TRBV5-8 to TRBJ2-7; TRBD1 is a possible D gene (7 bases). The V end was cut by 4 bases, the J end by 3 bases, with 17 bases between. The CDR3 has 15 amino acids. Germline loops: CDR1 SGHTS, CDR2 YDEGEE. CDR3 loop: CASSRAGQLNYEQYF. The CDR3 DNA reads TGTGCCAGCAGCCGGGCGGGACAGCTTAACTACGAGCAGTACTTC.

This rearrangement joins TRBV29-1 to TRBJ2-1; no clear D. Germline CDR1 SQVTM, CDR2 ANQGSEA. Trimming cost V 6 bases and J 5 bases, with 14 bases left between them. The CDR3 consists of 13 residues. This CDR3 reads CSVVGSTNNEQFF. The CDR3 DNA reads TGCAGCGTAGTGGGATCAACGAACAATGAGCAGTTCTTC.

This chain links TRBV28 with TRBJ2-5, with 9 bases lining up with TRBD1. Unmatched junction bases numbered 9, after V lost 5 bases and J lost 5 bases. CDR3 length: 15 residues. From germline, CDR1 is MDHEN and CDR2 SYDVKM. DNA for the CDR3: TGTGCCAGCAGTCCCGGACAGGGGAGGAGGGAGACCCAGTACTTC. Translation gives CASSPGQGRRETQYF.

The CDR3 here is CAWILPGHNYEQYF. The CDR3 nucleotides read TGTGCCTGGATCCTCCCCGGACATAACTACGAGCAGTACTTC. The rearrangement links TRBV30 to TRBJ2-7; D may be TRBD1 (5 bases). With 4 bases removed from V and 3 bases from J, the gap between germline ends came to 16 bases. Germline V lookup: CDR1 GTSNPN, CDR2 SVGIG (reference sequence). The CDR3 is made up of 14 amino acids.

V is TRBV7-9 and J is TRBJ2-1, with D possibly being TRBD2 (5 bases). V lost 2 bases to trimming and J lost 5 bases, with 10 bases between them. Germline assignment: CDR1 SEHNR and CDR2 FQNEAQ (reference sequence). The length of the CDR3 is 14 residues. DNA for the CDR3: TGTGCCAGCAGCTTACGGGGAGTTCACAATGAGCAGTTCTTC. This gives the protein CASSLRGVHNEQFF.

The gene calls are TRBV6-5 and TRBJ2-1; D gene unclear. CDR1 and CDR2 from the germline V gene are MNHEY and SVGAGI. The CDR3 spans 12 residues. The germline V and J ends were trimmed by 5 bases and 7 bases, with 9 bases remaining between them. The CDR3 DNA follows: TGTGCCAGCAGTCAGGTGGGGAATGAGCAGTTCTTC. It translates to CASSQVGNEQFF.

The chain couples TRBV21-1 to TRBJ2-7; the D call of TRBD1 is as the table states it, not checked on the DNA. TRBV21-1 is deemed a pseudogene. There are 13 residues in the CDR3. CDR3 in DNA: TGTGCCAGCAGCCCCAGGCGATCCTACGAGCAGTACTTC. This encodes CASSPRRSYEQYF.

In this sample, this clone turned up once. The identical CDR3 is also encoded by other nucleotide sequences in the sample. The CDR3 spells CASSLSGQGAYEQYF. CDR3 nucleotides: TGTGCCAGCAGTTTATCGGGACAGGGGGCTTACGAGCAGTACTTC. The J gene is TRBJ2-7, the V gene TRBV27; 12 nucleotides agree with TRBD1. CDR1 and CDR2 from the germline V gene are MNHEY and SMNVEV (reference sequence). The CDR3 is 15 residues long. V lost 0 bases to trimming and J lost 4 bases; unmatched junction nucleotides: 1.

The chain combines TRBV11-2 with TRBJ1-1; D gene uncertain. The CDR3 is made up of 13 amino acids. Trimming shortened V by 5 bases and J by 1 base, and 8 bases separated the two germline ends. CDR1 and CDR2 (germline): SGHAT, FQNNGV. CDR3 in amino acids: CASSPFPNTEAFF. The CDR3 nucleotides are TGTGCCAGCAGCCCCTTCCCGAACACTGAAGCTTTCTTT. Filled out from reference TRBV11-2 and TRBJ1-1, the complete variable domain reads EAGVAQSPRYKIIEKRQSVAFWCNPISGHATLYWYQQILGQGPKLLIQFQNNGVVDDSQLPKDRFSAERLKGVDSTLKIQPAKLEDSAVYLCASSPFPNTEAFFGQGTRLTVV.

This clone occurred once. This chain joins TRBV28 and TRBJ2-5; D not resolved. Germline CDR1 is MDHEN and CDR2 is SYDVKM. The CDR3 loop spans 13 amino acids. Trimming stripped 6 bases from V and 0 bases from J, with 8 bases between. Here the CDR3 DNA reads TGTGCCAGCAGCGGTCCTTACCAAGAGACCCAGTACTTC. Amino acid sequence: CASSGPYQETQYF.

The V and J genes are TRBV5-5 and TRBJ2-7, with D hard to call. The CDR3 covers 14 residues. Germline CDR1 is SGHKS and CDR2 is YYEKEE (reference sequence). V dropped 0 bases and J dropped 2 bases, with 9 bases sitting between them. This chain's CDR3 is CASSLALTPYEQYF. As DNA, the CDR3 is TGTGCCAGCAGCTTGGCGTTGACTCCCTACGAGCAGTACTTC.

The CDR3, as DNA: TGTGCCAGCAGCTTGAGGGCGGGGGCGCCCTCTGGGGCCAACGTCCTGACTTTC. Encoded protein: CASSLRAGAPSGANVLTF. The rearrangement links TRBV13 to TRBJ2-6; D may be TRBD2 (7 bases). Germline-derived CDR1 and CDR2 are PRHDT and FYEKMQ (reference sequence). The CDR3 covers 18 residues. Between the trimmed V and J ends, which lost 3 bases and 0 bases, there was a span of 15 bases.

The CDR3 nucleotides read TGTGCCAGCAGCTTAAGGACCGACAGGACTAATGAAAAACTGTTTTTT. Its translation: CASSLRTDRTNEKLFF. The V gene is TRBV7-9, the J gene TRBJ1-4; maybe TRBD1 (6 bases). This CDR3 has 16 residues. With 2 bases removed from V and 2 bases from J, the gap between germline ends came to 12 bases. From germline, CDR1 is SEHNR and CDR2 FQNEAQ (reference sequence).

The V call is TRBV13, the J call TRBJ2-2; D gene ambiguous. V was trimmed by 7 bases and J by 2 bases, leaving 5 bases between them. This CDR3 region has 12 residues. Germline V gives CDR1 PRHDT, CDR2 FYEKMQ (reference sequence). The CDR3: CASNLNTGELFF. CDR3 coding DNA: TGTGCCAGCAACCTCAACACCGGGGAGCTGTTTTTT.

The chain links TRBV29-1 to TRBJ2-7, with 12 bases lining up with TRBD2. Germline loops: CDR1 SQVTM, CDR2 ANQGSEA. The ends lost 6 bases at V and 4 bases at J; junction bases unmatched: 7. The CDR3 covers 14 residues. For the CDR3, the DNA is TGCAGCGTCTTTCTAGCGGGAGGGCCATACGAGCAGTACTTC. This encodes CSVFLAGGPYEQYF.